What follows describes a single T cell receptor (beta chain). As yet, its antigen is unknown. This sample stems from a study of OX40 agonist ivuxolimab in advanced cancers. At the level of the study: The dose of intravenous ivuxolimab that patients received every 2 weeks ranged from 0.01 to 10 mg/kg.

Whole-study findings and limits: Dose levels from 0.1 to 3.0 mg/kg saw CD4+ and CD8+ blood T cells expand clonally by week 6. It was also the case that some nonresponders had low normalized T-cell clonal expansion. CD8+ T cells (on average) carried more expanded clones than CD4+ T cells.

Germline trimming cut 4 bases from V and 11 bases from J; bases unmatched to any gene: 10. CDR1 is SGHDT, CDR2 YYEEEE, per germline. CDR3 length: 13 amino acids. Only in-frame clones appear in the TCRdb table, and some are missing; sequencing was by immunoSEQ multiplex PCR. The profile shows 35,000 or so clones, approximately 78% of them singletons. This clonotype was sampled from an adult with an advanced solid tumor such as melanoma, head and neck, liver or kidney cancer. The specimen comprised CD4+ or CD8+ T cells sorted from blood, sampled in a trial of the OX40 agonist ivuxolimab. The rearrangement links TRBV5-6 to TRBJ1-2; 8 bases agree with TRBD1. CDR3 region: CASSRGTGQSYTF. The CDR3 bases are TGTGCCAGCAGCCGGGGGACAGGCCAATCATACACCTTC.